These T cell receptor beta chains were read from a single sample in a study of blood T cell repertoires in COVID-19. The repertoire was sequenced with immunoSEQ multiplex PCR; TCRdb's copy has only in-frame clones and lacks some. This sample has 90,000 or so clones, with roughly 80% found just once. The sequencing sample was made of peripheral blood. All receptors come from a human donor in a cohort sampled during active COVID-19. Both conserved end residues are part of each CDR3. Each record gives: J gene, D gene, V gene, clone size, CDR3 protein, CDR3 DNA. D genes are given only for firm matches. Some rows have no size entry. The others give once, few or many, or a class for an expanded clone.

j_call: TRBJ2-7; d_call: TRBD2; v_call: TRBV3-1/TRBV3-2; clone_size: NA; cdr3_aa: CASSQPGTSGSYEQYF; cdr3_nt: TGTGCCAGCAGCCAGCCAGGGACTAGCGGATCCTACGAGCAGTACTTC
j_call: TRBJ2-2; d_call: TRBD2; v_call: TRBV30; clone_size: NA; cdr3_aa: CAWSRTGGITGELFF; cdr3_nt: TGTGCCTGGAGTCGGACGGGAGGAATCACCGGGGAGCTGTTTTTT
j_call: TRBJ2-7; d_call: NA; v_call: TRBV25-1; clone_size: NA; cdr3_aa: CASSGYSSALEQYF; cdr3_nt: TGTGCCAGCAGTGGATATTCCTCCGCGTTGGAGCAGTACTTC
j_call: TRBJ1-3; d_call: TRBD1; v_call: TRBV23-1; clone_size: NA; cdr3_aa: CASSPDRATVGNTIYF; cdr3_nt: TGCGCCAGCAGCCCGGACAGGGCGACCGTTGGAAACACCATATATTTT
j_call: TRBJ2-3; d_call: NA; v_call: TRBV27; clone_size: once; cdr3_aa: CASGGRGTALFDTQYF; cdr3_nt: TGTGCCAGCGGGGGTCGGGGGACAGCCCTCTTTGATACGCAGTATTTT
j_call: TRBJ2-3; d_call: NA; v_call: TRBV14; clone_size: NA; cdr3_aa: CASSQGDRDTQYF; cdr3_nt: TGTGCCAGCAGCCAGGGCGACAGGGATACGCAGTATTTT
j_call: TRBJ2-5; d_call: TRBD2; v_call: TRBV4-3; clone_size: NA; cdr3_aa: CASSQDMVAGGTQYF; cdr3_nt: TGCGCCAGCAGCCAAGATATGGTAGCGGGGGGGACCCAGTACTTC
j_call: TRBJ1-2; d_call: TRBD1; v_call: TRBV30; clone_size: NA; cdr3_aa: CAWSQGQGHYGYTF; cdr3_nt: TGTGCCTGGAGTCAGGGACAGGGCCACTATGGCTACACCTTC
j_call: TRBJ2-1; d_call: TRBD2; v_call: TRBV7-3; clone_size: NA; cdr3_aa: CASSRSGTTYNEQFF; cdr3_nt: TGTGCCAGCAGCCGAAGCGGGACCACCTACAATGAGCAGTTCTTC
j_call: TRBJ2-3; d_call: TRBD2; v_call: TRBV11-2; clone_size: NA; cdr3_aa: CASSLVWTSGFSTDTQYF; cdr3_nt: TGTGCCAGCAGCTTAGTTTGGACTAGCGGATTCAGCACAGATACGCAGTATTTT
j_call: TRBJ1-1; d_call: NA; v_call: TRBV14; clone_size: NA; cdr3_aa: CASSLQVNTEAFF; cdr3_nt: TGTGCCAGCAGCCTACAGGTCAACACTGAAGCTTTCTTT
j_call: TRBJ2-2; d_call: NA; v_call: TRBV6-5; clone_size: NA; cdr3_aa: CASRGRRPSGGELFF; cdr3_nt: TGTGCCAGCAGGGGTAGACGGCCCTCGGGCGGGGAGCTGTTTTTT
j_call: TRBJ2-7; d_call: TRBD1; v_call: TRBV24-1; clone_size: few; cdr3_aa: CATSHRGEQYF; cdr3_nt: TGTGCCACCAGTCACAGGGGCGAGCAGTACTTC
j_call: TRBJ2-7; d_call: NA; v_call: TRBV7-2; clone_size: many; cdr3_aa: CASSRGASGSYEQYF; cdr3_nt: TGTGCCAGCAGCCGGGGGGCTAGCGGCTCCTACGAGCAGTACTTC
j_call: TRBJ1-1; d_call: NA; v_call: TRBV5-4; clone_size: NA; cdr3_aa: CASSPGTGRLGGTEAFF; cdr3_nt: TGTGCCAGCAGCCCGGGTACGGGGAGGCTGGGCGGCACTGAAGCTTTCTTT
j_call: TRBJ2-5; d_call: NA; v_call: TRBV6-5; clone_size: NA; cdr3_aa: CASSSLPAQETQYF; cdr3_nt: TGTGCCAGCAGTTCCCTCCCCGCGCAAGAGACCCAGTACTTC
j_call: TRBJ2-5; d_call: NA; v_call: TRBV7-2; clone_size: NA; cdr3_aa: CASSSTGNQETQYF; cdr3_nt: TGTGCCAGCAGCTCAACAGGGAACCAAGAGACCCAGTACTTC
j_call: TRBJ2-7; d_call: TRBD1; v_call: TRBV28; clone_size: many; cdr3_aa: CASSSDTGTVTYEQYF; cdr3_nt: TGTGCCAGCAGTTCCGATACCGGGACAGTGACCTACGAGCAGTACTTC
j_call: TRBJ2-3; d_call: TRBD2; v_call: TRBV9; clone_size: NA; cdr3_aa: CASSPTSGGDTQYF; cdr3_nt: TGTGCCAGCAGCCCTACGTCGGGAGGTGATACGCAGTATTTT
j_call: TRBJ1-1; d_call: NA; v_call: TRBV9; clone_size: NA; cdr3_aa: CASSAGLNTEAFF; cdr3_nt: TGTGCCAGCAGCGCGGGACTTAACACTGAAGCTTTCTTT
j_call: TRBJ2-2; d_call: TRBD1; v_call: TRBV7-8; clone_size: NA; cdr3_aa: CASSLVLGQGSTGELFF; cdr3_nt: TGTGCCAGCAGCTTAGTCTTAGGACAGGGGAGTACCGGGGAGCTGTTTTTT
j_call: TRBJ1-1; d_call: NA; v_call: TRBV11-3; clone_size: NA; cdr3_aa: CASSPGRGNTEAFF; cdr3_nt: TGTGCCAGCAGCCCTGGGAGGGGTAACACTGAAGCTTTCTTT
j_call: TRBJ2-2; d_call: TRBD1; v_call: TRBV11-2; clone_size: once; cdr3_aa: CASRQWTGRTGELFF; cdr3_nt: TGTGCCAGCAGACAATGGACAGGGAGAACCGGGGAGCTGTTTTTT
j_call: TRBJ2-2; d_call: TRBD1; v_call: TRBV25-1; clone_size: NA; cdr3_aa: CASTQPGQGGAGELFF; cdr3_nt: TGTGCCAGCACCCAACCCGGACAGGGGGGGGCCGGGGAGCTGTTTTTT